This T cell receptor beta chain comes out of a study of T cells expressing NK-cell markers. Overall study: Seven sequenced donors out of eight were HCMV-seropositive, one seronegative. Regarding the study as a whole: HCMV specificity was not established for the expanded NKG2C+ T cell clones. The CD3+CD56-NKG2C+ fraction of several donors was likewise dominated by these clonotypes.

With regard to this clonotype: Its antigen is unknown.

TCRdb re-called the 5' RACE reads and catalogs CDR3 proteins one per entry, DNA excluded. Its table records around 380,000 distinct CDR3 sequences. This CDR3 is built from 14 residues. Per germline, CDR1 SGHTA and CDR2 FQGTGA. The chain employs TRBV7-3 and TRBJ2-2; lacking DNA, the TRBD2 call made by TCRdb goes unchecked. The sample taken for sequencing was blood T cells: a sorted CD56 or NKG2C T cell subset, CD4+ or CD8+ T cells, or bulk PBMC T cells (not recorded which). This receptor was taken from a woman in her fifties or sixties in good health. This CDR3 is CASSLRGLAGELFF.